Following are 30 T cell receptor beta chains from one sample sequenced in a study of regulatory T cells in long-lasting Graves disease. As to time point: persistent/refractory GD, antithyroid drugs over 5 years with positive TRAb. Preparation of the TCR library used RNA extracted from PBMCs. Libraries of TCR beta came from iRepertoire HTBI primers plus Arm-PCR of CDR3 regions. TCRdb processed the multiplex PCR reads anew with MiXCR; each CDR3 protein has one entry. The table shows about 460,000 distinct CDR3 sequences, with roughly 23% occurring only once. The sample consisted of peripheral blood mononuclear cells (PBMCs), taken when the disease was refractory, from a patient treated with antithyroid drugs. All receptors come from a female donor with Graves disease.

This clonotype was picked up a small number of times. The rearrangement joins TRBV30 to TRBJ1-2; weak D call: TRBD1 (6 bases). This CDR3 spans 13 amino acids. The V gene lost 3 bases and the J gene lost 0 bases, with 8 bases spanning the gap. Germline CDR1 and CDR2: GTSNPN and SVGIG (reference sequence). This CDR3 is CAWSRTANYGYTF. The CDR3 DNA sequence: TGTGCCTGGAGCCGGACAGCTAACTATGGCTACACCTTC.

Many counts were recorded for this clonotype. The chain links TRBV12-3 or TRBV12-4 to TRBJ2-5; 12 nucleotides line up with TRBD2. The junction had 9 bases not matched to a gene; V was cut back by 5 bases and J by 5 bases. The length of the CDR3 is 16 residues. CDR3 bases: TGTGCCAGCAGTCCAAGGACTAGCGGGGACTCGGAGACCCAGTACTTC. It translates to CASSPRTSGDSETQYF.

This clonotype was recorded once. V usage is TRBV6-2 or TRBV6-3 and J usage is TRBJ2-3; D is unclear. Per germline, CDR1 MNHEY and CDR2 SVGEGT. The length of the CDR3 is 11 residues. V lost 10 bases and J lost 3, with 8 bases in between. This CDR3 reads CAISQTDTQYF. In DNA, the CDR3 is TGTGCCATCAGCCAGACAGATACGCAGTATTTT.

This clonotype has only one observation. In nucleotides, the CDR3 is TGTGCCAGCAGCCACGGGACAGTTGGGAAGACCGGGGAGCTGTTTTTT. Translating gives CASSHGTVGKTGELFF. This chain links TRBV9 with TRBJ2-2, with TRBD1 matching over 7 bases. With V trimmed by 4 bases and J by 5 bases, 11 bases remained unmatched. CDR3 size: 16 residues. Per the germline V gene, CDR1 is SGDLS and CDR2 is YYNGEE.

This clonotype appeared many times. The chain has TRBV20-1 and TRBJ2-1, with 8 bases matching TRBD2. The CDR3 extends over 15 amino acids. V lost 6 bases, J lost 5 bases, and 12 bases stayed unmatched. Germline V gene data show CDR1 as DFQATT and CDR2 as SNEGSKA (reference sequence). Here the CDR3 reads CSAMSLAGVDNEQFF. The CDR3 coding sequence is TGCAGTGCAATGTCCCTAGCGGGTGTTGACAATGAGCAGTTCTTC.

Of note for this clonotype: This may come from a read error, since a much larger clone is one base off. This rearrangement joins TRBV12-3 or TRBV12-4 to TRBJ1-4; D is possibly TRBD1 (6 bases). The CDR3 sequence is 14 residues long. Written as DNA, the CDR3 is TGTGCCAGCAGCAGAGGACAGATTAATGAAAAACCGTTTTTT. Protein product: CASSRGQINEKPFF.

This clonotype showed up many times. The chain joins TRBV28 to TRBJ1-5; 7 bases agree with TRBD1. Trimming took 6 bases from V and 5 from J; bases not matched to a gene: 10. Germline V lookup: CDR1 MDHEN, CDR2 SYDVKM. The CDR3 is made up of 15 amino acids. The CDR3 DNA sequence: TGTGCCAGCAGGGGGCCGGGACAGTTTTATCAGCCCCAGCATTTT. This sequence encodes CASRGPGQFYQPQHF.

Here the CDR3 reads CASSIGTYLGDTQYF. The DNA for the CDR3 is TGTGCCAGCAGTATCGGGACTTACCTGGGAGATACGCAGTATTTT. The V gene is TRBV27, the J gene TRBJ2-3; a weak D match, TRBD2 (6 bases). Germline-derived CDR1 and CDR2 are MNHEY and SMNVEV (reference sequence). The CDR3 is made up of 15 amino acids. Trimming cost V 5 bases and J 5 bases, with 17 bases left between them.

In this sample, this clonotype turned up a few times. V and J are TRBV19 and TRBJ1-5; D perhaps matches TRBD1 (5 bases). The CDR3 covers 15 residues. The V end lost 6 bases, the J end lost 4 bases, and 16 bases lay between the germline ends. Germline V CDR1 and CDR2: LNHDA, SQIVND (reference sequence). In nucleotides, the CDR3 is TGTGCCAGTAGCCAGGACGGACAAGGGAATCAGCCCCAGCATTTT. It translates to CASSQDGQGNQPQHF. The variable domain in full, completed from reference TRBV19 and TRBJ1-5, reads DGGITQSPKYLFRKEGQNVTLSCEQNLNHDAMYWYRQDPGQGLRLIYYSQIVNDFQKGDIAEGYSVSREKKESFPLTVTSAQKNPTAFYLCASSQDGQGNQPQHFGDGTRLSIL.

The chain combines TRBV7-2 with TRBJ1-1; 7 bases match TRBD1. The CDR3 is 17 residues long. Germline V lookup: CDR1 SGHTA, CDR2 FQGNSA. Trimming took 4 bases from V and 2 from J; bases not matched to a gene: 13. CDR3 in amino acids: CASSYSGRDSQNTEAFF. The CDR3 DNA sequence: TGTGCCAGCAGCTACAGCGGGAGGGACAGCCAAAACACTGAAGCTTTCTTT. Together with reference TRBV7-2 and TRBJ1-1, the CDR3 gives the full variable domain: GAGVSQSPSNKVTEKGKDVELRCDPISGHTALYWYRQSLGQGLEFLIYFQGNSAPDKSGLPSDRFSAERTGGSVSTLTIQRTQQEDSAVYLCASSYSGRDSQNTEAFFGQGTRLTVV.

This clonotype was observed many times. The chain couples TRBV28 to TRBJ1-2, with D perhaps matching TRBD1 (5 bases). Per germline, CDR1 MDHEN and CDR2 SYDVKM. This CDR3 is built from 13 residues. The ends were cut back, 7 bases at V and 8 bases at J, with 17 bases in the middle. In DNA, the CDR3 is TGTGCCAGCACCCCCGGGGCCCTTAGAGGCTACACCTTC. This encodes CASTPGALRGYTF.

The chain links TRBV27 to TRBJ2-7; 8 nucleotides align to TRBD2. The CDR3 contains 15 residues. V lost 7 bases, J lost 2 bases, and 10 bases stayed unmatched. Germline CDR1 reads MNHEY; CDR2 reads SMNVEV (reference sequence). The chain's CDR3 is CASKQNSGITYEQYF. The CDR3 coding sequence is TGTGCCAGCAAGCAGAATAGCGGGATAACCTACGAGCAGTACTTC.

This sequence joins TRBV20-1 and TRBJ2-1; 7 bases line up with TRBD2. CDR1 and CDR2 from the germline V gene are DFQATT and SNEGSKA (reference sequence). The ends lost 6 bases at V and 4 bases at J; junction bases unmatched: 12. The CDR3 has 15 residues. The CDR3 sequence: CSAQSPSGVYNEQFF. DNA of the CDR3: TGCAGTGCCCAGAGCCCCAGCGGGGTATACAATGAGCAGTTCTTC.

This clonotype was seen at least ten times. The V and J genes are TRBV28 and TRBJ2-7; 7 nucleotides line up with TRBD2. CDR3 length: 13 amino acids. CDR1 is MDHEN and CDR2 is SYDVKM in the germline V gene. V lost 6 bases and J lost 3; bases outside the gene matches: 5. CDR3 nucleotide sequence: TGTGCCAGCAGCCGCGGGGGTCTCTACGAGCAGTACTTC. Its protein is CASSRGGLYEQYF.

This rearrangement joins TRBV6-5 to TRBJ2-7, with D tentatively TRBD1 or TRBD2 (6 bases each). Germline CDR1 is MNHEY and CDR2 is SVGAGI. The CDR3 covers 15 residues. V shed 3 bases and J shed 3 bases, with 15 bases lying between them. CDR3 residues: CASSYRGDSHYEQYF. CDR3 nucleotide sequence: TGTGCCAGCAGTTATAGGGGGGACTCCCACTACGAGCAGTACTTC.

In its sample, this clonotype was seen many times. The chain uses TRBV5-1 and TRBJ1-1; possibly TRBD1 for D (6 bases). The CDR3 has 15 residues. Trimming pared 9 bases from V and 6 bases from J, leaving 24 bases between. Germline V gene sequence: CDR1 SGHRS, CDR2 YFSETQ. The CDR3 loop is CATLTLDSLFAEAFF. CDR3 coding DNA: TGCGCCACCCTGACTCTGGACAGCTTATTCGCTGAAGCTTTCTTT.

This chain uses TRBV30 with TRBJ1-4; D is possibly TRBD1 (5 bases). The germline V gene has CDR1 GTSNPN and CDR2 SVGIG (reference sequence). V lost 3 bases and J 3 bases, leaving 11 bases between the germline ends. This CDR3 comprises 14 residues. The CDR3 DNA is TGTGCCTGGAGCAGGGTATCCGCTAATGAAAAACTGTTTTTT. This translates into CAWSRVSANEKLFF.

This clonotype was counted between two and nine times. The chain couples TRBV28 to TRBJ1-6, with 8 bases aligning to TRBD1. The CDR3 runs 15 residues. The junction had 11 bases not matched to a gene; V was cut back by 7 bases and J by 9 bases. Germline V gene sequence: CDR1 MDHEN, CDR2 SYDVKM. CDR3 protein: CASTKGGRGPSPLHF. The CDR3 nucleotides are TGTGCCAGCACTAAGGGGGGCAGGGGGCCTTCACCCCTCCACTTT.

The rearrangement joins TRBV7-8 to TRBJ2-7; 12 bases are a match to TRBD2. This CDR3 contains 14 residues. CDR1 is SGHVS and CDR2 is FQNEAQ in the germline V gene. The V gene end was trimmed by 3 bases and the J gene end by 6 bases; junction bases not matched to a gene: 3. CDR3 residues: CASSFLAGGFEQYF. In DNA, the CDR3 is TGTGCCAGCAGCTTCCTAGCGGGAGGGTTCGAGCAGTACTTC.

The CDR3, as DNA: TGTGCCTGGAGGGGCGAGCAGTACTTC. It codes for CAWRGEQYF. The chain links TRBV30 to TRBJ2-7, with D unresolved. Between the trimmed V and J ends, which lost 3 bases and 6 bases, there was a span of 3 bases. The germline CDR1 and CDR2 sequences are GTSNPN and SVGIG (reference sequence). This CDR3 has 9 residues. Based on the CDR3 plus reference TRBV30 and TRBJ2-7, the full variable domain is SQTIHQWPATLVQPVGSPLSLECTVEGTSNPNLYWYRQAAGRGLQLLFYSVGIGQISSEVPQNLSASRPQDRQFILSSKKLLLSDSGFYLCAWRGEQYFGPGTRLTVT.

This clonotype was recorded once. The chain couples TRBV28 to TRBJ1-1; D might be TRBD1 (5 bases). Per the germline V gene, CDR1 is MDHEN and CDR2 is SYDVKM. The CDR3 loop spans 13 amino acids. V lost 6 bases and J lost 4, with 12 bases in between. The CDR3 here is CASSGQGFTEAFF. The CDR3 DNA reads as TGTGCCAGCAGCGGCCAGGGTTTCACTGAAGCTTTCTTT.

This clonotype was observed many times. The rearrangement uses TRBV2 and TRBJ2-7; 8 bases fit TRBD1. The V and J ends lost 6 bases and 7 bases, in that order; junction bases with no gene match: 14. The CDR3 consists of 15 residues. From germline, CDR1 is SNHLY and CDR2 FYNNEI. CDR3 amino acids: CASRTWDRPSGEQYF. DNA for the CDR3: TGTGCCAGCAGGACTTGGGACAGGCCCTCCGGTGAGCAGTACTTC.

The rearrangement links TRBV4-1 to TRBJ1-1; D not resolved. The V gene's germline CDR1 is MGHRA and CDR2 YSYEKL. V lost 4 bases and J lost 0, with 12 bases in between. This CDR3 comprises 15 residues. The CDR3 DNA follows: TGCGCCAGCAGCCTAACAACACCGTTGAACACTGAAGCTTTCTTT. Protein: CASSLTTPLNTEAFF.

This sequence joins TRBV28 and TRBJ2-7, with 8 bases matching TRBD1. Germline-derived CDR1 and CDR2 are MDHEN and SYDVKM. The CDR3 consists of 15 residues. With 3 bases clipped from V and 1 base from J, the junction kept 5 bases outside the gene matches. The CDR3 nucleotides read TGTGCCAGCAGTTTCCACAGGGGGGCTTCCTACGAGCAGTACTTC. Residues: CASSFHRGASYEQYF.

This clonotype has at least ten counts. This chain's CDR3 is CSARGLAGLSYEQYF. CDR3 in DNA: TGCAGTGCTAGAGGGCTAGCGGGCCTTTCCTACGAGCAGTACTTC. This rearrangement joins TRBV20-1 to TRBJ2-7, with 8 bases identical to TRBD2. V lost 1 base, J lost 1 base, and 6 bases stayed unmatched. The germline V gene has CDR1 DFQATT and CDR2 SNEGSKA (reference sequence). The CDR3 is 15 amino acids.

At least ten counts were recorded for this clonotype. CDR3 in amino acids: CASSKGLAVRYEQYF. The CDR3 DNA follows: TGTGCCAGCAGCAAGGGACTAGCGGTTCGCTACGAGCAGTACTTC. The genes are TRBV2 and TRBJ2-7; 11 bases align to TRBD2. The V gene end was trimmed by 6 bases and the J gene end by 3 bases; junction bases not matched to a gene: 7. Germline V gene sequence: CDR1 SNHLY, CDR2 FYNNEI. The CDR3 runs to 15 residues.

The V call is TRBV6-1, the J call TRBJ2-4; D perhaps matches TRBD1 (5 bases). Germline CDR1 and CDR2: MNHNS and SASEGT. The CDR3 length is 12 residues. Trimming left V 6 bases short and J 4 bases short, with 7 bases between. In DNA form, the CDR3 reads TGTGCCAGCAGGACAGCAAAAAACATTCAGTACTTC. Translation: CASRTAKNIQYF.

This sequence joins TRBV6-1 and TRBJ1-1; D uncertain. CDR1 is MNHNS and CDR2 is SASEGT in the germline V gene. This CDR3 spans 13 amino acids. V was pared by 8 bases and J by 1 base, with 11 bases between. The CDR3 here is CASRTGRNTEAFF. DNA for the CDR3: TGTGCCAGCCGGACCGGCCGGAACACTGAAGCTTTCTTT.

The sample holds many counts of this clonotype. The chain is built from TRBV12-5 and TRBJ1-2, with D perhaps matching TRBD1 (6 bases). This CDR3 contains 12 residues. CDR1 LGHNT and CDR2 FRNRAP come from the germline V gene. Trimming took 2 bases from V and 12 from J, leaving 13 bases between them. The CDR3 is CASGLLGQNNTF. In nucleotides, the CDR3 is TGTGCTAGTGGTTTGCTAGGACAGAATAACACCTTC. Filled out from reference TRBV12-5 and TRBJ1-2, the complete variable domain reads DARVTQTPRHKVTEMGQEVTMRCQPILGHNTVFWYRQTMMQGLELLAYFRNRAPLDDSGMPKDRFSAEMPDATLATLKIQPSEPRDSAVYFCASGLLGQNNTFGSGTRLTVV.

The CDR3 loop is CASRRGQDNQPQHF. The CDR3 DNA follows: TGTGCCAGTAGACGGGGACAGGACAATCAGCCCCAGCATTTT. This chain joins TRBV19 and TRBJ1-5; 8 bases align to TRBD1. The V gene's germline CDR1 is LNHDA and CDR2 SQIVND (reference sequence). V lost 6 bases to trimming and J lost 3 bases; unmatched junction nucleotides: 4. The CDR3 runs 14 residues.